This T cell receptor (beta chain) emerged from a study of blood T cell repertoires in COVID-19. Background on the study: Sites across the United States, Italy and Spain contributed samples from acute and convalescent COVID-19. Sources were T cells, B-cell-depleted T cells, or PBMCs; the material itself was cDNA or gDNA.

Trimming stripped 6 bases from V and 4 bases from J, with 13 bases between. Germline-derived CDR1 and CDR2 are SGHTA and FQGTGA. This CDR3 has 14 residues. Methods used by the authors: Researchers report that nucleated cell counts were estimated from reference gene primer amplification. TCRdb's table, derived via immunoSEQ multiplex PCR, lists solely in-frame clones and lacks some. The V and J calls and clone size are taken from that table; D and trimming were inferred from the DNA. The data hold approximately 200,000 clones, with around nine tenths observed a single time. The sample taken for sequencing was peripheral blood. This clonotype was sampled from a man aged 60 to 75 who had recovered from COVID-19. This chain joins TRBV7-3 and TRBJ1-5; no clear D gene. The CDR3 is CASRENRGNQPQHF. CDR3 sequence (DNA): TGTGCCAGCAGGGAGAATCGGGGAAATCAGCCCCAGCATTTT.